The T cell receptor beta chain under discussion was sequenced for a study of blood T cell repertoires in COVID-19. Across the whole study: Researchers got acute and convalescent COVID-19 samples from the United States, Italy and Spain.

V dropped 5 bases and J dropped 2; count of bases not matched to a gene: 2. In germline, CDR1 is SEHNR, CDR2 FQNEAQ (reference sequence). CDR3 size: 13 residues. Original data processing: For nucleated cells, counts were estimated from reference gene primer amplification. Here immunoSEQ multiplex PCR was the method, and the copy in TCRdb shows in-frame clones only, minus some. V and J calls and clone size come straight from that table; D and trimming were deduced from the DNA. The profile covers around 230,000 clones, with approximately 86% appearing a single time and approximately 0.66% taken by the ten largest.

This sequence was found in a man aged 40-49 years with acute or convalescent COVID-19. This chain connects TRBV7-9 to TRBJ2-7; 8 bases map to TRBD2. Material for sequencing was peripheral blood. CDR3 amino acids: CASSPTSAYEQYF. CDR3 coding DNA: TGTGCCAGCAGCCCGACTAGCGCCTACGAGCAGTACTTC.